This T cell receptor (beta chain) was documented in a study of CD8 T cells in Susac syndrome. A quantity of roughly 0.5 to 1 ug RNA underwent reverse transcription using random hexamers. TCRdb reanalysed the immunoSEQ multiplex PCR reads using MiXCR and keeps one entry per CDR3 protein. The sample gives 150,000 to 200,000 distinct CDR3 sequences, nearly 97% of which show up once; approximately 0.1% is in the top ten. The CDR3 spans 11 residues. Trimming took off 4 bases at V and 4 bases at J, with 3 bases between the two ends. Germline loops: CDR1 SGDLS, CDR2 YYNGEE. The TCR originated in a human donor with multiple sclerosis. The chain recombines TRBV9 with TRBJ2-1; D gene uncertain. Sequenced material: CD4+ T cells from PBMCs. CDR3 nucleotides: TGTGCCAGCAGCATGTACAATGAGCAGTTCTTC. Its protein product is CASSMYNEQFF.